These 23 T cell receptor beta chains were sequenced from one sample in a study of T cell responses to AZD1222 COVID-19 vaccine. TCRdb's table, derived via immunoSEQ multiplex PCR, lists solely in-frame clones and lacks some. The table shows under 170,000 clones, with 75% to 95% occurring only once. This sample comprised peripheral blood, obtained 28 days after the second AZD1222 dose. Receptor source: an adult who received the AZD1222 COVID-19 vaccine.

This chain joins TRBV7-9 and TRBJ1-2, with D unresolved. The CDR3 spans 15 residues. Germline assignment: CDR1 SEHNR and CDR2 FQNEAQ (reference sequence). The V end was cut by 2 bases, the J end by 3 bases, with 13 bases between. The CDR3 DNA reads TGTGCCAGCAGCTTAAGCGGTACCCTAGACTATGGCTACACCTTC. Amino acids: CASSLSGTLDYGYTF.

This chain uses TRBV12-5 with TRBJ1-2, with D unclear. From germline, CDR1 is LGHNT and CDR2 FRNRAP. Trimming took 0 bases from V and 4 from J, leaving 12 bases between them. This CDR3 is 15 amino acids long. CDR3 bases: TGTGCTAGTGGTTTGGTACAAAACCGGCGCTATGGCTACACCTTC. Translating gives CASGLVQNRRYGYTF.

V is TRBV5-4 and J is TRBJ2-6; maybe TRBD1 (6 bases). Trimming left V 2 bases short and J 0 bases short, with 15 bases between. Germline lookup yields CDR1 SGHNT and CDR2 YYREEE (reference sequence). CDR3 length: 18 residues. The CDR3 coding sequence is TGTGCCAGCAGCTTATCTACAGGGCTTCTCTCTGGGGCCAACGTCCTGACTTTC. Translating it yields CASSLSTGLLSGANVLTF. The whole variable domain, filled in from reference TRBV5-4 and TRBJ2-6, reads ETGVTQSPTHLIKTRGQQVTLRCSSQSGHNTVSWYQQALGQGPQFIFQYYREEENGRGNFPPRFSGLQFPNYSSELNVNALELDDSALYLCASSLSTGLLSGANVLTFGAGSRLTVL.

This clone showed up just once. The CDR3 loop reads CATSYPLGRGEDTQYF. As DNA, the CDR3 is TGTGCCACCAGCTACCCCCTCGGGAGAGGGGAGGATACGCAGTATTTT. The chain links TRBV15 to TRBJ2-3; D is possibly TRBD2 (6 bases). The germline CDR1 and CDR2 sequences are LNHNV and YYDKDF (reference sequence). Trimming shortened V by 5 bases and J by 6 bases, and 21 bases separated the two germline ends. The CDR3 covers 16 residues.

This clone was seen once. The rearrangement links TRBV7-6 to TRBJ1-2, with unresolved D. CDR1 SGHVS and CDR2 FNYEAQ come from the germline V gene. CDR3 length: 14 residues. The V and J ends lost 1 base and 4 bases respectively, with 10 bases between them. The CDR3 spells CASSLDVAGYGYTF. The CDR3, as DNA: TGTGCCAGCAGCTTAGATGTGGCAGGCTATGGCTACACCTTC.

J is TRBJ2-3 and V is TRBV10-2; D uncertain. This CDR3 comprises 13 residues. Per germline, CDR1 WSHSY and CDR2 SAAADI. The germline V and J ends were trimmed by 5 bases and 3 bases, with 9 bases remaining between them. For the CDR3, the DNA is TGCGCCAGCAGTTTAGGTGGGACAGATACGCAGTATTTT. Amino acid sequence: CASSLGGTDTQYF.

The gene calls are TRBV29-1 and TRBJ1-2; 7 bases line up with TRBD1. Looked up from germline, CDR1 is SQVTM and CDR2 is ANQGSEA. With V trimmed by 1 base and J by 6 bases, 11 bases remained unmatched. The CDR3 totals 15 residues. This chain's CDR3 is CSVEGKGATSDGYTF. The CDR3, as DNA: TGCAGCGTTGAAGGAAAGGGGGCGACGTCGGATGGCTACACCTTC.

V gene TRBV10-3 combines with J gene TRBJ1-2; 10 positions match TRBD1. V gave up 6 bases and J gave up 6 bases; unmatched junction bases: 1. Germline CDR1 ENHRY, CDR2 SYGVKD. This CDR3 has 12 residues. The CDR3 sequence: CAIRGQGDGYTF. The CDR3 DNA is TGTGCCATCAGAGGACAGGGGGATGGCTACACCTTC.

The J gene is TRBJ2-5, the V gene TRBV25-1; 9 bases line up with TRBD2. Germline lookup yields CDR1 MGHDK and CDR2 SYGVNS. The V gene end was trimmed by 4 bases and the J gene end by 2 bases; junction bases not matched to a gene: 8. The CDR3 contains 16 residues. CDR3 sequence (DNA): TGTGCCAGCAGTGTGAGGCTAGCGGGAATACAAGAGACCCAGTACTTC. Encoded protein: CASSVRLAGIQETQYF. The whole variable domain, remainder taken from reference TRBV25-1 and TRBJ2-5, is EADIYQTPRYLVIGTGKKITLECSQTMGHDKMYWYQQDPGMELHLIHYSYGVNSTEKGDLSSESTVSRIRTEHFPLTLESARPSHTSQYLCASSVRLAGIQETQYFGPGTRLLVL.

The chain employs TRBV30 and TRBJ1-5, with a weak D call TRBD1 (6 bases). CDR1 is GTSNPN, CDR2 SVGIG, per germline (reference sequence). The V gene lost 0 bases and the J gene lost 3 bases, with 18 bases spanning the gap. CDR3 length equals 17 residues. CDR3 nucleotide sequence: TGTGCCTGGAGTGTAGGTGGCAGGGGCCATTTCAATCAGCCCCAGCATTTT. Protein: CAWSVGGRGHFNQPQHF.

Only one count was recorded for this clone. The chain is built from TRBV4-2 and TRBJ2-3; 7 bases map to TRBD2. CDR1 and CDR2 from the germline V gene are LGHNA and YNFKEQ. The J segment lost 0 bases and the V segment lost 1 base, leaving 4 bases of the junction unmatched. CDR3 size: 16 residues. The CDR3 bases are TGTGCCAGCAGCCAAGGGGTGGGGGGGAGCACAGATACGCAGTATTTT. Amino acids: CASSQGVGGSTDTQYF.

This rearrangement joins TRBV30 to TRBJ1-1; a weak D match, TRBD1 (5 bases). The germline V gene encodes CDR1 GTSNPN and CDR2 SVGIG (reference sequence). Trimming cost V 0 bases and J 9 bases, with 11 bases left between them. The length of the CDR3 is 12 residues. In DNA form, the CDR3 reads TGTGCCTGGAGTGTAACGGGGGGACAAGCTTTCTTT. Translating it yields CAWSVTGGQAFF.

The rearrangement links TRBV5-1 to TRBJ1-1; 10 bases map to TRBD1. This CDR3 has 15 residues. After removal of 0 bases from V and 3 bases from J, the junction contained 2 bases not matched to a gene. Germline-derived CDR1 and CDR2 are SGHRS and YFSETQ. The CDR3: CASSLGTGGHTEAFF. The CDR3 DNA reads TGCGCCAGCAGCTTGGGGACAGGGGGACACACTGAAGCTTTCTTT.

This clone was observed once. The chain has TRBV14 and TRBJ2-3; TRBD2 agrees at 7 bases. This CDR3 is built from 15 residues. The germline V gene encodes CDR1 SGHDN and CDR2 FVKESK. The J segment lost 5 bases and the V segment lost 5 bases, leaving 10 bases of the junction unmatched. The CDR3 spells CASSTPSGLRDTQYF. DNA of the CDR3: TGTGCCAGCAGCACTCCTAGCGGTCTGAGAGATACGCAGTATTTT.

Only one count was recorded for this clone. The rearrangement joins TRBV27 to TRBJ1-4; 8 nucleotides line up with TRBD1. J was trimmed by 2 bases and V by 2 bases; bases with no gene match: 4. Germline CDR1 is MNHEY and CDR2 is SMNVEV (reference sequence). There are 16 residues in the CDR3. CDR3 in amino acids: CASSLQGAHTNEKLFF. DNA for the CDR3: TGTGCCAGCAGTTTACAGGGGGCGCATACTAATGAAAAACTGTTTTTT.

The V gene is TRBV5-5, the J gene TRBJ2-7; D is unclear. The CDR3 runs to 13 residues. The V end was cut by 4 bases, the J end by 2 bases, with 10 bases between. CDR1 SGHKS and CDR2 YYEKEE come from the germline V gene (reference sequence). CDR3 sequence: CASSDPRTYEQYF. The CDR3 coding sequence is TGTGCCAGCAGCGATCCTCGTACCTACGAGCAGTACTTC.

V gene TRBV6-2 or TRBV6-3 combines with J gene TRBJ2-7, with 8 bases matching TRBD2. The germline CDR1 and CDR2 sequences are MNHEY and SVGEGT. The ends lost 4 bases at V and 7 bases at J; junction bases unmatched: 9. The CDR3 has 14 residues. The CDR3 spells CASSFATSAKEQYF. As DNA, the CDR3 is TGTGCCAGCAGTTTCGCGACTAGCGCAAAAGAGCAGTACTTC.

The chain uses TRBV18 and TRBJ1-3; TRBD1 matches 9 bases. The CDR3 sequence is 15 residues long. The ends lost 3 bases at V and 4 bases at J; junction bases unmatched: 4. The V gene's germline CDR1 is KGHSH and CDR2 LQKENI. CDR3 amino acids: CASSPTGGSGNTIYF. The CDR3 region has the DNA TGTGCCAGCTCACCTACAGGGGGCTCCGGAAACACCATATATTTT.

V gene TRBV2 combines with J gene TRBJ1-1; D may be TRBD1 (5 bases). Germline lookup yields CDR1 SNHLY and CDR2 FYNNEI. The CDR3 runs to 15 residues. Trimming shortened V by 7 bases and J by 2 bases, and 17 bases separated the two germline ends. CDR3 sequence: CASTSDRSGNTEAFF. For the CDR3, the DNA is TGTGCCAGCACGTCAGACAGATCCGGAAACACTGAAGCTTTCTTT.

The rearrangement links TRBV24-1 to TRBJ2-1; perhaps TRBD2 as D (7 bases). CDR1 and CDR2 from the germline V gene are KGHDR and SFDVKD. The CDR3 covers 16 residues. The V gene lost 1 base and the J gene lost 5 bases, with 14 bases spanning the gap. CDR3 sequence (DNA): TGTGCCACCAGTGATTTTAGGGGGGACTACCACAATGAGCAGTTCTTC. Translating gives CATSDFRGDYHNEQFF.

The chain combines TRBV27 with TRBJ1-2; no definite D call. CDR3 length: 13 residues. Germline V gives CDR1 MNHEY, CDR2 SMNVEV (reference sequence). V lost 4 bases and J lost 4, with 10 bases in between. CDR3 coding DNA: TGTGCCAGCAGTTCGGGCAGATTCTATGGCTACACCTTC. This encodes CASSSGRFYGYTF.

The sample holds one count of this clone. CDR3 region: CASSQVYQAGELFF. The CDR3 DNA follows: TGTGCCAGCAGCCAAGTATACCAGGCCGGGGAGCTGTTTTTT. This chain joins TRBV3-1 (or the pseudogene TRBV3-2) and TRBJ2-2; unclear D gene. Germline values: CDR1 LGHDT, CDR2 YNNKEL (reference sequence). V lost 1 base to trimming and J lost 6 bases, with 9 bases between them. The CDR3 is 14 residues long.

As DNA, the CDR3 is TGTGCCAGCTCACCAATTCCGTGGGGGAACACTGAAGCTTTCTTT. Amino acid sequence: CASSPIPWGNTEAFF. The J gene is TRBJ1-1, the V gene TRBV18; D ambiguous. The CDR3 covers 15 residues. CDR1 and CDR2 (germline): KGHSH, LQKENI. Trimming left V 2 bases short and J 1 base short, with 11 bases between.